This T cell receptor beta chain stems from a study of cytomegalovirus exposure and HLA in healthy donors. Researchers ran the PCR with 60 Vbeta and 13 Jbeta primers. Assay used: immunoSEQ multiplex PCR; TCRdb lists only in-frame clones, some missing. The data contain some 120,000 clones, 78% of them singletons. This CDR3 contains 16 residues. Germline V gives CDR1 MNHEY, CDR2 SMNVEV (reference sequence). V was pared by 3 bases and J by 8 bases, with 8 bases of the junction left unmatched. The rearrangement joins TRBV27 to TRBJ2-1; 12 nucleotides line up with TRBD2. This receptor was taken from a man in his forties in good health and CMV-seronegative. Sequencing was done on a sample of PBMCs. CDR3 protein: CASSFLASGGAHEQFF. The CDR3, as DNA: TGTGCCAGCAGTTTTCTCGCTAGCGGGGGGGCCCATGAGCAGTTCTTC.